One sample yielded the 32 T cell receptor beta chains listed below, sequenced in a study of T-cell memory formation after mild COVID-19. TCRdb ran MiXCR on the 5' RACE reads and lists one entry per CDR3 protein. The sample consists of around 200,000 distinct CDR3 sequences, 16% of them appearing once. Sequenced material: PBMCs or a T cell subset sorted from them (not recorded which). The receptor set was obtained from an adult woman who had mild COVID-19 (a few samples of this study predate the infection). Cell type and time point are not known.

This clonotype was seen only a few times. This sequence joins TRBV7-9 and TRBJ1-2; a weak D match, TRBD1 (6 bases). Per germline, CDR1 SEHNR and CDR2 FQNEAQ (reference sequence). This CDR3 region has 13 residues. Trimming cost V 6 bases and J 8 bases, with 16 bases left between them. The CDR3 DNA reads TGTGCCAGCAGACAGGTGGGGGGCGGCGGCTACACCTTC. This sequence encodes CASRQVGGGGYTF.

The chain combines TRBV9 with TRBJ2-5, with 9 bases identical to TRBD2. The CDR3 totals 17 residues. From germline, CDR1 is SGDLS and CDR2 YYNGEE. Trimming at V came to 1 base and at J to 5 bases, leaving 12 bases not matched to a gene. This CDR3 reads CASSVIRLAGKLETQYF. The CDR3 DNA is TGTGCCAGCAGCGTAATCCGCCTAGCGGGAAAGTTGGAGACCCAGTACTTC. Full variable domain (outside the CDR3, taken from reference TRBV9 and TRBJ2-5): DSGVTQTPKHLITATGQRVTLRCSPRSGDLSVYWYQQSLDQGLQFLIQYYNGEERAKGNILERFSAQQFPDLHSELNLSSLELGDSALYFCASSVIRLAGKLETQYFGPGTRLLVL.

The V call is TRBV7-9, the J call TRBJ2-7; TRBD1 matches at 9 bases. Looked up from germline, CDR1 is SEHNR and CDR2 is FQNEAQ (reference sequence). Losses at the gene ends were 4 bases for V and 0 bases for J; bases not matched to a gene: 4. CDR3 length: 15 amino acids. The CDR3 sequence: CASSSGQGNSYEQYF. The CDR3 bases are TGTGCCAGCAGCTCGGGACAGGGAAACTCCTACGAGCAGTACTTC.

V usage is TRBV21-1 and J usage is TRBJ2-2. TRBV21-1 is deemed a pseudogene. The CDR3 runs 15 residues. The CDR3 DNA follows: TGTGCCAGCAGCAAATACGACGGGAACACCGGGGAGCTGTTTTTT. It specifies CASSKYDGNTGELFF.

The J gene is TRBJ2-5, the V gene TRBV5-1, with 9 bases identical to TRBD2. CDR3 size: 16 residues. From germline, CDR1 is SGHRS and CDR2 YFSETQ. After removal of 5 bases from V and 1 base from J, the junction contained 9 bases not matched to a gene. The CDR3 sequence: CASRVMTSGVQETQYF. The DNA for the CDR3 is TGCGCCAGCAGAGTGATGACTAGCGGTGTCCAAGAGACCCAGTACTTC.

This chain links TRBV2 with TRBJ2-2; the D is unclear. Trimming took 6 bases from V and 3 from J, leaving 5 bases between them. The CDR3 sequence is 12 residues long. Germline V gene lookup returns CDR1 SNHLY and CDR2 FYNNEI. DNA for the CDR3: TGTGCCAGCAGACTGGACACCGGGGAGCTGTTTTTT. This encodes CASRLDTGELFF. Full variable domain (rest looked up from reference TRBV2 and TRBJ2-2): EPEVTQTPSHQVTQMGQEVILRCVPISNHLYFYWYRQILGQKVEFLVSFYNNEISEKSEIFDDQFSVERPDGSNFTLKIRSTKLEDSAMYFCASRLDTGELFFGEGSRLTVL.

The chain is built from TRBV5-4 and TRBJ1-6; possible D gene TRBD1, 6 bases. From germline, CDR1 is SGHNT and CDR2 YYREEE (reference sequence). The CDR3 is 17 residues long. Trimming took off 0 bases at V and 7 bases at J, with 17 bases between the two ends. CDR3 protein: CASSLGRPGHLNSPLHF. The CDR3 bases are TGTGCCAGCAGCTTGGGGAGGCCGGGACACTTAAATTCACCCCTCCACTTT.

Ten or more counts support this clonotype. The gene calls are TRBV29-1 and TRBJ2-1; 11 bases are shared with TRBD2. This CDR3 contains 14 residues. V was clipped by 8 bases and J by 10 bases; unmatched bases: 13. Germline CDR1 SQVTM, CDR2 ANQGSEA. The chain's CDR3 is CSTLGTSGSREQFF. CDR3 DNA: TGCAGCACCCTGGGTACTAGCGGGAGCAGGGAGCAGTTCTTC.

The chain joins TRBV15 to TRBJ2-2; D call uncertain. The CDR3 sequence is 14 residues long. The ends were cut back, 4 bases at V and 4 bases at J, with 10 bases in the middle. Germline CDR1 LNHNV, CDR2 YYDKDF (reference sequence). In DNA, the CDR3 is TGTGCCACCAGCAAAGGCGTAGGCACCGGGGAGCTGTTTTTT. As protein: CATSKGVGTGELFF.

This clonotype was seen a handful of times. CDR3 loop: CAISESELVLSYEQYF. The CDR3 region has the DNA TGTGCCATCAGTGAGTCAGAGTTAGTGCTGAGCTACGAGCAGTACTTC. The chain recombines TRBV10-3 with TRBJ2-7; D is unclear. Germline CDR1 reads ENHRY; CDR2 reads SYGVKD. The CDR3 has 16 amino acids. Trimming took 0 bases from V and 3 from J, leaving 15 bases between them.

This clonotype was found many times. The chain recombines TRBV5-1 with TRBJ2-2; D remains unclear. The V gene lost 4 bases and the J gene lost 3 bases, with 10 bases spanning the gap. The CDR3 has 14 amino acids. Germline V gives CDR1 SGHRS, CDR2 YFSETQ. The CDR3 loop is CASSPGSHTGELFF. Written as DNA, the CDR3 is TGCGCCAGCAGCCCTGGATCCCACACCGGGGAGCTGTTTTTT.

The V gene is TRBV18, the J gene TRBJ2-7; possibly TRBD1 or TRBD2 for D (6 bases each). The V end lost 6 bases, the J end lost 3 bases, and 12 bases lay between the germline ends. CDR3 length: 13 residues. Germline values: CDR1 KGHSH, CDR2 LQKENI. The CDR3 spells CASSSGGGYEQYF. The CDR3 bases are TGTGCCAGCTCCTCCGGAGGGGGCTACGAGCAGTACTTC.

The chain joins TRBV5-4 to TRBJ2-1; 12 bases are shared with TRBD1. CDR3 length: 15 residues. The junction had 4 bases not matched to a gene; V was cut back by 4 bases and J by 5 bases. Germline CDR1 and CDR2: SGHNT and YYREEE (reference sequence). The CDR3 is CASSSRDRGHNEQFF. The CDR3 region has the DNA TGTGCCAGCAGCAGCCGGGACAGGGGGCACAATGAGCAGTTCTTC.

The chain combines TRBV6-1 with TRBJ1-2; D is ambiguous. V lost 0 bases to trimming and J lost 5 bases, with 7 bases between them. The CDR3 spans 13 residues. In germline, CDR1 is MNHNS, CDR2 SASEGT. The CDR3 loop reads CASSEAAEYGYTF. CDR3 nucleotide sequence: TGTGCCAGCAGTGAAGCAGCGGAGTATGGCTACACCTTC.

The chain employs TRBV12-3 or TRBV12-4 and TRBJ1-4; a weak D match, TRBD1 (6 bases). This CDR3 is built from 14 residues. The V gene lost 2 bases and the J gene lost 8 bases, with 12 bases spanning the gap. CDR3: CASSLYRAEEKLFF. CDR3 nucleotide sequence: TGTGCCAGCAGTTTATACAGGGCGGAGGAAAAACTGTTTTTT.

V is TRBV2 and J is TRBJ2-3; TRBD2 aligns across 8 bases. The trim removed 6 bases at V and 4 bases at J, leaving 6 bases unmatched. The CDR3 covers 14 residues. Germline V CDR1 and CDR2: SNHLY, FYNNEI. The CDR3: CASRPREGADTQYF. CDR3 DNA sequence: TGTGCCAGCAGACCCCGGGAGGGGGCAGATACGCAGTATTTT.

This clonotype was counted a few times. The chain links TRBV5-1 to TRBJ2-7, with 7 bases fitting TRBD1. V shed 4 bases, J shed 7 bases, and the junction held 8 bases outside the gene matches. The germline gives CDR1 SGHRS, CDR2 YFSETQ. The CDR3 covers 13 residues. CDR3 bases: TGCGCCAGCAGCCACGGGACAGAGTCGGAGCAGTACTTC. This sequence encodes CASSHGTESEQYF.

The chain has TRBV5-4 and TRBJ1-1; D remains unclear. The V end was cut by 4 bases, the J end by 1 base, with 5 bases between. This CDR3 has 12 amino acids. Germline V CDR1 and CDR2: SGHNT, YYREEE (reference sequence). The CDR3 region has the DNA TGTGCCAGCAGCACCGGGAACACTGAAGCTTTCTTT. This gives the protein CASSTGNTEAFF.

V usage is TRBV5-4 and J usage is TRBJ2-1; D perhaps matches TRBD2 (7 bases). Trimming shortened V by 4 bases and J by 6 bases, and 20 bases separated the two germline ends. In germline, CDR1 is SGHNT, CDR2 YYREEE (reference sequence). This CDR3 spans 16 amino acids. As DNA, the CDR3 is TGTGCCAGCAGCACCGAAGGTCGGGGAGGGGGCAATGAGCAGTTCTTC. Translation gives CASSTEGRGGGNEQFF.

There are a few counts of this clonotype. Here the CDR3 DNA reads TGCAGTGCGAGCAGGGGAAGAGGTGAAAAACTGTTTTTT. It encodes CSASRGRGEKLFF. This chain uses TRBV20-1 with TRBJ1-4, with a tentative D call TRBD1 (6 bases). V lost 6 bases and J lost 7, with 15 bases in between. Germline CDR1 and CDR2: DFQATT and SNEGSKA (reference sequence). This CDR3 region has 13 residues.

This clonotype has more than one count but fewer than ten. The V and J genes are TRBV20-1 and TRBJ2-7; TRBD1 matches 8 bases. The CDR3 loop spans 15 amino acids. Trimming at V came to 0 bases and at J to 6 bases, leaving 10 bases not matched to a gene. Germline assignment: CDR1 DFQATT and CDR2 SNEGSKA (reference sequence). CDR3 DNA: TGCAGTGCTAGAGATGGGGCAGGGGGCGGAGGCGAGCAGTACTTC. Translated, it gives CSARDGAGGGGEQYF.

DNA for the CDR3: TGTGCCATCAGTGATCTCCGTCCGCCTAATGAGCAGTTCTTC. This translates into CAISDLRPPNEQFF. The chain is built from TRBV10-3 and TRBJ2-1; D gene ambiguous. The CDR3 length is 14 residues. CDR1 and CDR2 (germline): ENHRY, SYGVKD. V lost 3 bases and J lost 7, with 13 bases in between.

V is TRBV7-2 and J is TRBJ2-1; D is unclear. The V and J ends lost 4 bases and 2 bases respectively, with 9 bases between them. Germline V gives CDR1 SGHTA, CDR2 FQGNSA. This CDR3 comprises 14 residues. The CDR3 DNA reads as TGTGCCAGCAGCTACTTGGGTCCCTACAATGAGCAGTTCTTC. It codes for CASSYLGPYNEQFF.

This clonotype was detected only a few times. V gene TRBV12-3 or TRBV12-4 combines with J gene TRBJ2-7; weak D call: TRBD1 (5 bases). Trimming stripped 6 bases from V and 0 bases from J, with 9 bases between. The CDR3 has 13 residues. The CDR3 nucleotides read TGTGCCAGCAGCCGAGGACACTCCTACGAGCAGTACTTC. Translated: CASSRGHSYEQYF.

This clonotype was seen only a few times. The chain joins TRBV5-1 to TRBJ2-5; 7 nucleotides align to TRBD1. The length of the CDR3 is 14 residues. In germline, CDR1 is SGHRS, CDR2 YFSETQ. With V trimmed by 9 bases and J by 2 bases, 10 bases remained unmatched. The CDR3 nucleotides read TGCGCCACCAACCTCGGGACAGTACAAGAGACCCAGTACTTC. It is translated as CATNLGTVQETQYF.

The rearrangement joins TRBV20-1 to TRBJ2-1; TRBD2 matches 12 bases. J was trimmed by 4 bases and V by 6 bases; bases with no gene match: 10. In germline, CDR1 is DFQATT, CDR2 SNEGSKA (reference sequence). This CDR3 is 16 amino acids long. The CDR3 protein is CSATIPSGRVYNEQFF. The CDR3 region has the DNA TGCAGTGCAACAATCCCTAGCGGGAGGGTATACAATGAGCAGTTCTTC.

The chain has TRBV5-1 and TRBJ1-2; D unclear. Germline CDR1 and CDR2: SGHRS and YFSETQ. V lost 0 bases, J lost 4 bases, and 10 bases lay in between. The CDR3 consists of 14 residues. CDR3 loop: CASSLGPPLYGYTF. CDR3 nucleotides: TGCGCCAGCAGCTTGGGTCCGCCCCTCTATGGCTACACCTTC.

CDR3 protein: CASSSASGIQETQYF. Written as DNA, the CDR3 is TGTGCCAGCAGCAGCGCCAGCGGGATACAAGAGACCCAGTACTTC. The chain has TRBV7-9 and TRBJ2-5; 7 bases agree with TRBD2. The CDR3 length is 15 residues. The germline V gene has CDR1 SEHNR and CDR2 FQNEAQ (reference sequence). V was pared by 5 bases and J by 2 bases, with 8 bases of the junction left unmatched.

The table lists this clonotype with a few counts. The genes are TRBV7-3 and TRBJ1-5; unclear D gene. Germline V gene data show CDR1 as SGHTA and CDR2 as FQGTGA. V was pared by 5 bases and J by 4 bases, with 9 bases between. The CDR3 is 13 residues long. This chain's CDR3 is CASSLQRNQPQHF. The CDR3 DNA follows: TGTGCCAGCAGCCTCCAGAGAAATCAGCCCCAGCATTTT.

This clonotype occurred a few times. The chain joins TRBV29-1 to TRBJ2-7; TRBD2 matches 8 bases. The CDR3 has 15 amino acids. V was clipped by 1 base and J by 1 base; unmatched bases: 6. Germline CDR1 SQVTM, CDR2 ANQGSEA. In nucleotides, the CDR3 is TGCAGCGTTGAAGGGCTAGCGGGCGTTTCCTACGAGCAGTACTTC. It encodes CSVEGLAGVSYEQYF.

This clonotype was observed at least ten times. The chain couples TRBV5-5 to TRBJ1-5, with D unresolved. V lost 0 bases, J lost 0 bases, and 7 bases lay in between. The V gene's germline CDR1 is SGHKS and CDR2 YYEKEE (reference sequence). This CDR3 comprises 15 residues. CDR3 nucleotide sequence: TGTGCCAGCAGCTTGGCCGCAGGTAGCAATCAGCCCCAGCATTTT. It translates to CASSLAAGSNQPQHF.

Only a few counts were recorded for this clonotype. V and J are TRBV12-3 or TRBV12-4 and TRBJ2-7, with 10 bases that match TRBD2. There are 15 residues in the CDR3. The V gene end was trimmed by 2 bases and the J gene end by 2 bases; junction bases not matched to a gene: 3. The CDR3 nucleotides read TGTGCCAGCAGTTTAATAGCGGGGGGCCCCTACGAGCAGTACTTC. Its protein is CASSLIAGGPYEQYF.